A single sample gave rise to the 27 T cell receptor beta chains below, sequenced in a study of T cell responses to AZD1222 COVID-19 vaccine. Assay: immunoSEQ multiplex PCR; the TCRdb copy retains only in-frame clones and omits some. The sample contains 99,000 or so clones, roughly 90% of which appear only once. The material sequenced was peripheral blood, taken on day 0 of AZD1222 vaccination. All receptors derive from an adult in good health.

The chain is built from TRBV19 and TRBJ1-1, with a possible D match to TRBD1 (5 bases). Germline V lookup: CDR1 LNHDA, CDR2 SQIVND (reference sequence). V lost 2 bases, J lost 4 bases, and 8 bases lay in between. This CDR3 contains 13 residues. The CDR3 DNA reads as TGTGCCAGTAGTATAATGGGGACCACTGAAGCTTTCTTT. Translated: CASSIMGTTEAFF.

This chain connects TRBV6-5 to TRBJ1-1; D unclear. Deletions cut 7 bases from V and 4 bases from J, with 10 bases between. Germline CDR1 is MNHEY and CDR2 is SVGAGI. This CDR3 has 12 amino acids. The DNA for the CDR3 is TGTGCCAGCAAAATAGGTGGCACTGAAGCTTTCTTT. This gives the protein CASKIGGTEAFF.

The CDR3 DNA reads as TGTGCCAGCAGTTATAACGGGGGGGCATGGGATACGCAGTATTTT. Residues: CASSYNGGAWDTQYF. The rearrangement uses TRBV6-5 and TRBJ2-3; the match to TRBD2 covers 8 bases. The length of the CDR3 is 15 residues. V lost 3 bases, J lost 6 bases, and 8 bases stayed unmatched. Germline lookup yields CDR1 MNHEY and CDR2 SVGAGI.

This chain uses TRBV18 with TRBJ2-5; D uncertain. The length of the CDR3 is 13 residues. V was pared by 5 bases and J by 1 base, with 8 bases between. Germline CDR1 and CDR2: KGHSH and LQKENI. CDR3 region: CASSTFSQETQYF. Written as DNA, the CDR3 is TGTGCCAGCTCAACATTTTCCCAAGAGACCCAGTACTTC.

This clone has just one count. V gene TRBV4-3 combines with J gene TRBJ2-7; D is ambiguous. The CDR3 extends over 11 amino acids. V gave up 4 bases and J gave up 5 bases, with 6 bases separating them. Germline V gene data show CDR1 as LGHNA and CDR2 as YSLEER. CDR3 DNA: TGCGCCAGCAGCCTTGCCAACGAGCAGTACTTC. Its protein is CASSLANEQYF.

The chain recombines TRBV7-9 with TRBJ1-2; 10 bases match TRBD1. This CDR3 is built from 15 residues. The germline gives CDR1 SEHNR, CDR2 FQNEAQ (reference sequence). After removal of 5 bases from V and 4 bases from J, the junction contained 7 bases not matched to a gene. For the CDR3, the DNA is TGTGCCAGCAGCGCCGGGACAGGGGAGAGCTATGGCTACACCTTC. Encoded protein: CASSAGTGESYGYTF. Using reference TRBV7-9 and TRBJ1-2 for the parts outside the CDR3, the full variable domain is DTGVSQNPRHKITKRGQNVTFRCDPISEHNRLYWYRQTLGQGPEFLTYFQNEAQLEKSRLLSDRFSAERPKGSFSTLEIQRTEQGDSAMYLCASSAGTGESYGYTFGSGTRLTVV.

This chain connects TRBV5-1 to TRBJ1-2, with D possibly being TRBD1 (5 bases). V lost 3 bases, J lost 2 bases, and 14 bases lay in between. CDR3 size: 15 residues. CDR1 is SGHRS, CDR2 YFSETQ, per germline. This CDR3 reads CASSSGGTRNYGYTF. The CDR3 DNA sequence: TGCGCCAGCAGCTCGGGGGGGACTCGGAACTATGGCTACACCTTC.

This clone turned up a few times. The chain is built from TRBV19 and TRBJ2-7; TRBD1 matches 9 bases. CDR3 size: 15 residues. Germline CDR1 LNHDA, CDR2 SQIVND (reference sequence). With 3 bases clipped from V and 6 bases from J, the junction kept 9 bases outside the gene matches. Here the CDR3 DNA reads TGTGCCAGTAGTATTGTGGGACAGGGCGGATTCGAGCAGTACTTC. Translation: CASSIVGQGGFEQYF. Complete variable domain (other parts from reference TRBV19 and TRBJ2-7): DGGITQSPKYLFRKEGQNVTLSCEQNLNHDAMYWYRQDPGQGLRLIYYSQIVNDFQKGDIAEGYSVSREKKESFPLTVTSAQKNPTAFYLCASSIVGQGGFEQYFGPGTRLTVT.

The V and J genes are TRBV18 and TRBJ1-2; 8 bases match TRBD1. CDR3 size: 14 residues. Germline values: CDR1 KGHSH, CDR2 LQKENI. J was trimmed by 4 bases and V by 4 bases; bases with no gene match: 5. CDR3 residues: CASSLRGTGYGYTF. The DNA of the CDR3 is TGTGCCAGCTCACTACGTGGGACAGGCTATGGCTACACCTTC.

The V call is TRBV24-1, the J call TRBJ2-7; D possibly corresponds to TRBD1 (6 bases). Per the germline V gene, CDR1 is KGHDR and CDR2 is SFDVKD. This CDR3 has 13 residues. V was cut by 7 bases and J by 1 base, with 10 bases left in between. The CDR3 region is CATSRDTSYEQYF. The CDR3 DNA sequence: TGTGCCACCAGCCGGGACACTTCCTACGAGCAGTACTTC.

J is TRBJ1-1 and V is TRBV5-4, with D possibly being TRBD1 (5 bases). The CDR3 has 16 residues. Trimming shortened V by 2 bases and J by 5 bases, and 19 bases separated the two germline ends. Germline CDR1 SGHNT, CDR2 YYREEE (reference sequence). The CDR3 reads CASSFMGPGMGTEAFF. DNA of the CDR3: TGTGCCAGCAGCTTCATGGGGCCGGGGATGGGGACTGAAGCTTTCTTT.

The V gene is TRBV7-9, the J gene TRBJ1-1; D might be TRBD1 (5 bases). CDR1 is SEHNR and CDR2 is FQNEAQ in the germline V gene (reference sequence). The CDR3 extends over 12 amino acids. V lost 5 bases, J lost 8 bases, and 12 bases lay in between. The CDR3 region is CASSRGPVEAFF. DNA for the CDR3: TGTGCCAGCAGCAGGGGACCCGTGGAAGCTTTCTTT.

This sequence joins TRBV14 and TRBJ1-2; 7 bases align to TRBD1. The germline V gene encodes CDR1 SGHDN and CDR2 FVKESK. The CDR3 length is 14 residues. V lost 1 base, J lost 8 bases, and 7 bases stayed unmatched. CDR3 nucleotides: TGTGCCAGCAGCCAAGCGAGGCAGGGGGGAGGCTACACCTTC. This codes for CASSQARQGGGYTF.

CDR3: CATSRWGSSGSNVLTF. CDR3 coding DNA: TGTGCCACCAGCAGATGGGGGAGCAGTGGCTCCAACGTCCTGACTTTC. The chain links TRBV15 to TRBJ2-6; either TRBD1 or TRBD2 may fit D (5 bases each). Germline loops: CDR1 LNHNV, CDR2 YYDKDF (reference sequence). Trimming left V 2 bases short and J 8 bases short, with 16 bases between. The CDR3 runs to 16 residues.

The genes are TRBV13 and TRBJ2-1; TRBD2 aligns across 8 bases. CDR1 PRHDT and CDR2 FYEKMQ come from the germline V gene (reference sequence). CDR3 length: 15 residues. V lost 1 base to trimming and J lost 3 bases; unmatched junction nucleotides: 2. CDR3 bases: TGTGCCAGCAGCTTAGCCGGGGGGGTCTACAATGAGCAGTTCTTC. Residues: CASSLAGGVYNEQFF.

This clone was observed a single time. The chain carries TRBV20-1 and TRBJ2-1; no clear D gene. Per germline, CDR1 DFQATT and CDR2 SNEGSKA (reference sequence). V lost 3 bases and J lost 8, with 8 bases in between. The CDR3 is 11 residues long. CDR3 nucleotides: TGCAGTGCTAGTAGTACCCATGAGCAGTTCTTC. Amino acids: CSASSTHEQFF.

The V call is TRBV23-1, the J call TRBJ1-5, with D hard to call. TRBV23-1 is an open reading frame, and its role is uncertain. The CDR3 consists of 15 residues. Trimming took 2 bases from V and 4 from J, leaving 12 bases between them. CDR3 sequence: CASSQQLDANQPQHF. The CDR3 DNA follows: TGCGCCAGCAGTCAACAGCTGGACGCTAATCAGCCCCAGCATTTT.

Worth noting for this clone: The junction shows a germline mismatch at one end, possibly a read error. V and J are TRBV28 and TRBJ2-7; no firm D call. The germline gives CDR1 MDHEN, CDR2 SYDVKM. This CDR3 region has 12 residues. Here the CDR3 reads CASSLKGKDMHF. The DNA for the CDR3 is TGTGCCAGCAGTTTAAAAGGGAAAGACATGCACTTC.

The table lists this clone with a few counts. The chain uses TRBV6-4 and TRBJ2-3; a possible D gene is TRBD1 (6 bases). V was shortened by 3 bases and J by 0 bases, with 10 bases between the two germline ends. The CDR3 has 15 amino acids. Germline assignment: CDR1 MRHNA and CDR2 SNTAGT. The CDR3 loop is CASSEGAGSTDTQYF. For the CDR3, the DNA is TGTGCCAGCAGTGAGGGGGCAGGGAGCACAGATACGCAGTATTTT.

This chain uses TRBV18 with TRBJ2-1, with D unclear. Germline V gene lookup returns CDR1 KGHSH and CDR2 LQKENI. The CDR3 has 14 amino acids. V dropped 3 bases and J dropped 1 base, with 7 bases sitting between them. This chain's CDR3 is CASSPDGSYNEQFF. The CDR3 nucleotides are TGTGCCAGCTCACCGGACGGATCCTACAATGAGCAGTTCTTC.

The CDR3 reads CASSPPGHTEAFF. DNA of the CDR3: TGTGCCAGCAGCCCACCGGGACACACTGAAGCTTTCTTT. This rearrangement joins TRBV3-1 (or the pseudogene TRBV3-2) to TRBJ1-1; weak D call: TRBD1 (5 bases). The germline gives CDR1 LGHDT, CDR2 YNNKEL (reference sequence). This CDR3 has 13 residues. The V end lost 4 bases, the J end lost 3 bases, and 9 bases lay between the germline ends.

The J gene is TRBJ2-1, the V gene TRBV2; D is unclear. V was clipped by 4 bases and J by 9 bases, with 13 bases between them. Per germline, CDR1 SNHLY and CDR2 FYNNEI. This CDR3 contains 13 residues. The CDR3 protein is CASSAWDLGEQFF. In DNA form, the CDR3 reads TGTGCCAGCAGTGCTTGGGATTTAGGTGAGCAGTTCTTC.

V is TRBV12-2 and J is TRBJ2-1; whether TRBD2, the table's D call, matches the DNA was not checked. TRBV12-2 is termed a pseudogene. The CDR3 has 16 amino acids. DNA for the CDR3: TGTGCAAGTCGCTTAGGTTGGCTAGCGGCCTACAATGAGCAGTTCTTC. Translating it yields CASRLGWLAAYNEQFF.

The chain carries TRBV6-4 and TRBJ2-3, with no clear D. Germline CDR1 is MRHNA and CDR2 is SNTAGT. The CDR3 covers 13 residues. V gave up 2 bases and J gave up 2 bases, with 5 bases separating them. The CDR3 sequence is CASSDAPTDTQYF. Here the CDR3 DNA reads TGTGCCAGCAGTGACGCCCCCACAGATACGCAGTATTTT.

This clone was counted between two and nine times. This chain connects TRBV5-1 to TRBJ2-1; 12 bases fit TRBD2. The germline gives CDR1 SGHRS, CDR2 YFSETQ. V lost 0 bases, J lost 7 bases, and 11 bases stayed unmatched. The CDR3 is 18 residues long. For the CDR3, the DNA is TGCGCCAGCAGCTTGGATTCTAGCGGGAGGGCCGGGCGGAATGAGCAGTTCTTC. Encoded protein: CASSLDSSGRAGRNEQFF.

The genes are TRBV10-3 and TRBJ1-5; D not resolved. Germline lookup yields CDR1 ENHRY and CDR2 SYGVKD. Trimming removed 2 bases from V and 10 bases from J, with 15 bases in between. The CDR3 sequence is 14 residues long. CDR3 coding DNA: TGTGCCATCAGTGAGCCCCGACCCTTGGCCCCCCAGCATTTT. It specifies CAISEPRPLAPQHF.

This chain uses TRBV11-3 with TRBJ2-2; 9 bases fit TRBD1. Trimming removed 7 bases from V and 7 bases from J; junction bases left unmatched: 7. The CDR3 has 14 residues. CDR1 and CDR2 (germline): SGHNT, YENEEA. CDR3 DNA sequence: TGTGCCAGCACCGTACAGGGGGCCGGCGGGGAGCTGTTTTTT. This gives the protein CASTVQGAGGELFF.